This TCR beta chain appears in the sequencing data of a study of regulatory T cells in long-lasting Graves disease. Study-level information: In persistent Graves' disease, antithyroid drugs had been taken for over 5 years and TSH receptor antibodies stayed positive.

The CDR3 extends over 13 amino acids. Per germline, CDR1 SQVTM and CDR2 ANQGSEA. Trimming removed 6 bases from V and 5 bases from J, with 16 bases in between. There are many counts of this clonotype. Specified time point: persistent/refractory GD, antithyroid drugs over 5 years with positive TRAb. PBMC RNA was the source of the TCR library. American Thyroid Association guidelines were used to diagnose Graves' disease. Xi'an, China, was home to the endocrinology department that provided patients. In building TCR beta libraries, iRepertoire HTBI primers were used together with Arm-PCR of CDR3 regions. TCRdb passed the multiplex PCR reads through MiXCR, listing each CDR3 protein once. The profile shows around 500,000 distinct CDR3 sequences, more than 20% of them singletons.

This rearrangement joins TRBV29-1 to TRBJ1-2, with D possibly TRBD1 on 6 matching bases. The origin of this receptor is a female donor with Graves disease. Sequencing was performed on peripheral blood mononuclear cells (PBMCs), taken when the disease was refractory, from a patient treated with antithyroid drugs. The CDR3 sequence is CSVNREGEYGYTF. The CDR3 coding sequence is TGCAGCGTAAACCGAGAGGGGGAGTATGGCTACACCTTC.